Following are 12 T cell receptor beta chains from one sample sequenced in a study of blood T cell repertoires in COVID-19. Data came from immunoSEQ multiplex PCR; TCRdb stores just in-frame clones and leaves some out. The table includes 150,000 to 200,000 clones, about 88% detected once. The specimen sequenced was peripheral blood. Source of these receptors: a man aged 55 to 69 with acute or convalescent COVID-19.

DNA of the CDR3: TGTGCCATCAGTGATTCGGACAGGGGGCGATCAGACGAGCAGTACGTC. This codes for CAISDSDRGRSDEQYV. This chain uses TRBV10-3 with TRBJ2-7; 11 nucleotides match TRBD1. Looked up from germline, CDR1 is ENHRY and CDR2 is SYGVKD. The V gene end was trimmed by 3 bases and the J gene end by 5 bases; junction bases not matched to a gene: 9. The CDR3 spans 16 residues.

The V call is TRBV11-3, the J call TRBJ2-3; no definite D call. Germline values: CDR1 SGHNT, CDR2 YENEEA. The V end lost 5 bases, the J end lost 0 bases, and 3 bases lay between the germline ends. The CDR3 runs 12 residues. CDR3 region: CASSHSTDTQYF. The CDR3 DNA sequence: TGTGCCAGCAGCCATAGCACAGATACGCAGTATTTT.

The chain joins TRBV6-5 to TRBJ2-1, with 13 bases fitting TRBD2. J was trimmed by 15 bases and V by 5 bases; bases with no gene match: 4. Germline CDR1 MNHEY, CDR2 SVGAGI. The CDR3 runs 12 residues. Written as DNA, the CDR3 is TGTGCCAGCAGTACTAGCGGGAGGGCTCTGTTCTTC. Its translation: CASSTSGRALFF.

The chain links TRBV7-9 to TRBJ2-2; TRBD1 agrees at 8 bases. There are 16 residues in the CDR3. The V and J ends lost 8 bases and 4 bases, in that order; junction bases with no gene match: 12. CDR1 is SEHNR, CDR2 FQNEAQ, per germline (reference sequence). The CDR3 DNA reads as TGTGCCAGCCTACGCGCAGGGGGCTCAGGCACCGGGGAGCTGTTTTTT. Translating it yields CASLRAGGSGTGELFF.

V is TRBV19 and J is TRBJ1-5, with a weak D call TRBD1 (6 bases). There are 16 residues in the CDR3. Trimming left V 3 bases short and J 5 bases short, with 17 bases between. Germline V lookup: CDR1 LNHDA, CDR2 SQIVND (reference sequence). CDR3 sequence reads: CASSIQQGISDQPQHF. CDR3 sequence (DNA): TGTGCCAGTAGTATTCAACAGGGAATTTCGGATCAGCCCCAGCATTTT.

CDR3 DNA: TGTGCCAGTAGTCTAGCAGGAACCCAAGAGACCCAGTACTTC. This translates into CASSLAGTQETQYF. V gene TRBV19 combines with J gene TRBJ2-5; possibly TRBD2 for D (5 bases). The germline V gene has CDR1 LNHDA and CDR2 SQIVND (reference sequence). This CDR3 region has 14 residues. V was shortened by 5 bases and J by 1 base, with 11 bases between the two germline ends. Looking up the rest from reference TRBV19 and TRBJ2-5 gives the full variable domain: DGGITQSPKYLFRKEGQNVTLSCEQNLNHDAMYWYRQDPGQGLRLIYYSQIVNDFQKGDIAEGYSVSREKKESFPLTVTSAQKNPTAFYLCASSLAGTQETQYFGPGTRLLVL.

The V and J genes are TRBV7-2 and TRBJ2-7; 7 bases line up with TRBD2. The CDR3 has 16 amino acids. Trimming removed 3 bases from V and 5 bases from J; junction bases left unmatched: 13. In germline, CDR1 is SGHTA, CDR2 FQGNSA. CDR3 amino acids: CASSFIAGPPSDEQYF. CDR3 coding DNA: TGTGCCAGCAGCTTCATAGCGGGCCCGCCAAGCGACGAGCAGTACTTC.

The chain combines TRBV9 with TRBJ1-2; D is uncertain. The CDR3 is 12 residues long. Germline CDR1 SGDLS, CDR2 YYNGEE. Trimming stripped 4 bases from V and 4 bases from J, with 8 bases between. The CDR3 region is CASSLGSYGYTF. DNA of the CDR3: TGTGCCAGCAGCCTCGGGTCCTATGGCTACACCTTC.

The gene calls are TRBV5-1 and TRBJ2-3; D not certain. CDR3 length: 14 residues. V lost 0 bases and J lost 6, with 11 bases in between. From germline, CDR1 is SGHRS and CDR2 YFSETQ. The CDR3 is CASSLATEADTQYF. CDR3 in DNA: TGCGCCAGCAGCTTGGCTACCGAGGCGGATACGCAGTATTTT. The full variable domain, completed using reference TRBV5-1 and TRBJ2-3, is KAGVTQTPRYLIKTRGQQVTLSCSPISGHRSVSWYQQTPGQGLQFLFEYFSETQRNKGNFPGRFSGRQFSNSRSEMNVSTLELGDSALYLCASSLATEADTQYFGPGTRLTVL.

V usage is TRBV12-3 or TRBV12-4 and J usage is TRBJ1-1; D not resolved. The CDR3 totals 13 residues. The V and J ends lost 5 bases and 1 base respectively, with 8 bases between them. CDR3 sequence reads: CASSRVRNTEAFF. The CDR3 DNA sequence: TGTGCCAGCAGTCGTGTCAGGAACACTGAAGCTTTCTTT.

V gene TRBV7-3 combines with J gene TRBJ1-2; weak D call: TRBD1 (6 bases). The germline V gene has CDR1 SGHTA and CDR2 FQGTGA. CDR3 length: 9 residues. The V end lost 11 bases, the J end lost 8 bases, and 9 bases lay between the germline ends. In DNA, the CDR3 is TGTGCCGGCGGGGGCGGCTACACCTTC. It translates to CAGGGGYTF.

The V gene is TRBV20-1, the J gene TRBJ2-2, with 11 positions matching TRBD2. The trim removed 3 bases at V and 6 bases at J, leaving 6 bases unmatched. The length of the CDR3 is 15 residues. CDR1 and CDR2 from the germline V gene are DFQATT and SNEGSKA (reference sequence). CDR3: CSASRSSGRPGELFF. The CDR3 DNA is TGCAGTGCTAGTCGGTCTAGCGGGAGGCCCGGGGAGCTGTTTTTT.